Each of the 2 T cell receptor beta chains below was sequenced from the same sample in a study of identifying expanded T cells in peripheral blood (dated by TCRdb to 2018 to 2020). Libraries were prepared through the immunoSEQ multiplex PCR assay. TCRdb carries this immuneACCESS record with in-frame sequences only. Its versions omit some clonotypes, under half of them owing to an unresolved V gene in the studies checked, with the rest unexplained. The sample table lists 90,000 or so clones, 75% to 90% of them with a count of one. The top ten clones comprise 5.6% of the sample. The specimen sequenced was blood. These TCRs come from a person between 18 and 75 years old in good health.

The rearrangement uses TRBV7-6 and TRBJ2-3, with 7 bases matching TRBD1. The germline CDR1 and CDR2 sequences are SGHVS and FNYEAQ. The CDR3 has 15 residues. The V segment lost 2 bases and the J segment 2 bases; nucleotides outside the gene matches: 4. The CDR3 spells CASSLLGQNTDTQYF. For the CDR3, the DNA is TGTGCCAGCAGCTTATTGGGACAGAACACAGATACGCAGTATTTT.

The table lists this clone with a few counts. This chain links TRBV11-3 with TRBJ1-6; weak D call: TRBD1 (5 bases). The CDR3 extends over 13 amino acids. CDR1 is SGHNT and CDR2 is YENEEA in the germline V gene. Trimming cost V 4 bases and J 10 bases, with 11 bases left between them. CDR3 region: CASSSLGPSPLHF. The CDR3 bases are TGTGCCAGCAGCTCCCTGGGGCCATCACCCCTCCACTTT.